Listed below are T cell receptor beta chains from one sample, sequenced in a study of human T cells and chemical hapten exposure. MiXCR was run by TCRdb on the RACE reads, yielding one entry per CDR3 protein. Among 65,000 to 95,000 distinct CDR3 sequences listed, around 7% were seen once. The source material was whole blood, sampled in connection with sensitization to the hapten diphenylcyclopropenone (DPC). The receptors shown here come from a woman aged 25 to 39 with alopecia areata. Some clones in this sample may be carry-over from other donors' samples. CDR3s include the opening cysteine and the closing phenylalanine or tryptophan. A D gene is named only where the DNA matches it firmly. Part of the rows lack a size; the others show once, few, many or a class for expanded clones.

TRBJ1-6,TRBV3-1,NA,few,TGTGCCAGCAGCCAAGCCAACAGCAATTCACCCCTCCACTTT,CASSQANSNSPLHF
TRBJ1-2,TRBV6-6,TRBD1,NA,TGTGCCAGCAGGATCCGGGACAGGGGAGACTATGGCTACACCTTC,CASRIRDRGDYGYTF
TRBJ2-2,TRBV25-1,TRBD2,many,TGTGCCAGCAGTGCTAGCGGGCGGGCTGCCGGGGAGCTGTTTTTT,CASSASGRAAGELFF
TRBJ1-1,TRBV4-2,NA,many,TGTGCCAGCAGCCTATGGGGGACCACTGAAGCTTTCTTT,CASSLWGTTEAFF
TRBJ2-5,TRBV10-3,NA,many,TGTGCCATCAGTGAGTCACGGACAGAAGAGACCCAGTACTTC,CAISESRTEETQYF
TRBJ2-6,TRBV20-1,NA,many,TGCAGTGCTAGAGAAGGCTCTGGGGCCAACGTCCTGACTTTC,CSAREGSGANVLTF
TRBJ1-5,TRBV2,NA,many,TGTGCCAGCAAGAGTTTTAATCAGCCCCAGCATTTT,CASKSFNQPQHF
TRBJ2-3,TRBV7-2,TRBD1,few,TGTGCCAGCAGCTTAGACTACAGGGGTACAGATACGCAGTATTTT,CASSLDYRGTDTQYF
TRBJ1-1,TRBV2,NA,NA,TGTGCCAGCAGTGTAATGGAGGGCAGGTACACTGAAGCTTTCTTT,CASSVMEGRYTEAFF
TRBJ2-7,TRBV14,NA,many,TGTGCCAGCAGCCAAGCCGGACGGCCATACGAGCAGTACTTC,CASSQAGRPYEQYF
TRBJ1-6,TRBV3-1,NA,few,TGTGCCAGCAGCCAACTTACAGGAATTTCACCCCTCCACTTT,CASSQLTGISPLHF
TRBJ2-7,TRBV30,TRBD1,NA,TGTGCCTGGACGAGGGACAGCTACCATGAGCAGTACTTC,CAWTRDSYHEQYF
TRBJ1-1,TRBV20-1,TRBD1,many,TGCAGTGCTGGGGTACAGGGGTCGGACACTGAAGCTTTCTTT,CSAGVQGSDTEAFF
TRBJ1-1,TRBV7-9,TRBD1,many,TGTGCCAGCAGCAAACGACAGGGAGACACTGAAGCTTTCTTT,CASSKRQGDTEAFF
TRBJ2-4,TRBV5-1,NA,many,TGCGCCAGCAGCCAAGCCGACTGGGACGGAGGGGTCGGAAACATTCAGTACTTC,CASSQADWDGGVGNIQYF
TRBJ1-2,TRBV20-1,NA,many,TGCAGTGCTAGAGCCCTCGACAGCGTTAACTATGGCTACACCTTC,CSARALDSVNYGYTF
TRBJ1-2,TRBV29-1,NA,NA,TGCAGCGTTGTTATCCTTGGGGGTTCGGGCTACACCTTC,CSVVILGGSGYTF
TRBJ2-7,TRBV27,NA,NA,TGTGCCAGCAGTCTTGCCCCCCGGGCTGCCTACGAGCAGTACTTC,CASSLAPRAAYEQYF
TRBJ2-3,TRBV27,TRBD2,few,TGTGCCAGCAGTTCCCTCGGGGCGGGGGTAGAATTTGATACGCAGTATTTT,CASSSLGAGVEFDTQYF
TRBJ2-3,TRBV18,NA,many,TGTGCCAGCTCACCCCCAGCGGCCGCAGATACGCAGTATTTT,CASSPPAAADTQYF
TRBJ1-1,TRBV7-9,NA,many,TGTGCCAGCAGCTCACCGAACCAGGGATTGGAGCCTGAAGCTTTCTTT,CASSSPNQGLEPEAFF
TRBJ1-1,TRBV9,NA,many,TGTGCCAGCAGCCCTAGCACGGGGTTCAACACTGAAGCTTTCTTT,CASSPSTGFNTEAFF
TRBJ1-6,TRBV3-1,TRBD1,NA,TGTGCCAGCAGCCAAGACCGGACAGGGGGATCAAATTCACCCCTCCACTTT,CASSQDRTGGSNSPLHF
TRBJ2-7,TRBV7-9,TRBD1,few,TGTGCCAGCAGCCTCGACAGGGGGGGCAACGAGCAGTACTTC,CASSLDRGGNEQYF
TRBJ1-3,TRBV6-5,NA,few,TGTGCCAGTCACCCCCCCCCGGGAAAATATGGAAACACCATATATTTT,CASHPPPGKYGNTIYF
TRBJ2-3,TRBV7-2,TRBD2,few,TGTGCCAGCTCTGGTAGCGGGAAGCCTAGCACAGATACGCAGTATTTT,CASSGSGKPSTDTQYF
TRBJ2-7,TRBV30,NA,NA,TGTGCCTGGACAGGTACTGGCTACGAGCAGTACTTC,CAWTGTGYEQYF
TRBJ1-3,TRBV10-2,NA,few,TGCGCCAGCAGTGAGAGTCTACAGGACGTGACCATATATTTT,CASSESLQDVTIYF
TRBJ1-5,TRBV18,NA,many,TGTGCCAGCTCACCGGAGGGTTCTCGCGATCAGCCCCAGCATTTT,CASSPEGSRDQPQHF
TRBJ1-1,TRBV5-8,NA,many,TGTGCCAGCACCAAACAGGGTGATACTGAAGCTTTCTTT,CASTKQGDTEAFF
TRBJ1-6,TRBV7-2,NA,few,TGTGCCAGCAGCTTGGGGAGGTTAGGGGATTCACCCCTCCACTTT,CASSLGRLGDSPLHF
TRBJ1-2,TRBV7-9,NA,few,TGTGCCAGCAGCTCATACGTGGGGGACCTCCCACACTATGGCTACACCTTC,CASSSYVGDLPHYGYTF
TRBJ1-2,TRBV7-9,TRBD1,few,TGTGCCAGCAGCTTACCTAGGACAGGGCACTATGGCTACACCTTC,CASSLPRTGHYGYTF
TRBJ2-2,TRBV3-1,NA,many,TGTGCCAGCAGCCATCTGATAGCGAAGGGTATCGGGGAGCTGTTTTTT,CASSHLIAKGIGELFF
TRBJ1-1,TRBV20-1,NA,many,TGCAGTGTTGGGGGAGGGTCCCGTGAAGCTTTCTTT,CSVGGGSREAFF
TRBJ1-1,TRBV29-1,NA,many,TGCAGCGTTGTCACAGACAATAGTAGAGTAGAAGCTTTCTTT,CSVVTDNSRVEAFF
TRBJ1-5,TRBV20-1,TRBD1,many,TGCAGTGCTAGAGATGCCCAGGGGGCTCATCAGCCCCAGCATTTT,CSARDAQGAHQPQHF
TRBJ1-2,TRBV29-1,NA,NA,TGCAGCGTTGAATCTCCCGAGTATGGCTACACCTTC,CSVESPEYGYTF
TRBJ2-2,TRBV12-3/TRBV12-4,NA,NA,TGTGCCAGCAGCCAGTCGTTGAACACCGGGGAGCTGTTTTTT,CASSQSLNTGELFF
TRBJ1-4,TRBV29-1,NA,few,TGCAGCGTTGGAAACAGAGGCACTAATGAAAAACTGTTTTTT,CSVGNRGTNEKLFF
TRBJ2-7,TRBV7-9,NA,many,TGTGCCAGCAGCTCAATAATAGGGAACTACGAGCAGTACTTC,CASSSIIGNYEQYF
TRBJ2-6,TRBV7-8,NA,few,TGTGCCAGCAGCTTAGTAGGAAAACCCTCTGGGGCCAACGTCCTGACTTTC,CASSLVGKPSGANVLTF
TRBJ2-1,TRBV11-2,NA,few,TGTGCCAGCAGCTTCATTCTACAGACGTGGAATGAGCAGTTCTTC,CASSFILQTWNEQFF